The subject of this entry is one T cell receptor (beta chain). No antigen is known for it. Base-call qualities are not available, and no considerably larger clone is one nucleotide away. The CDR3 regions of human TCRbeta chains were analyzed by immunosequencing. As for the authors' bioinformatics: Repertoire TCRs were checked for matches against a reference library of SARS-CoV-2-specific TCRs that had been generated using the MIRA antigen-specificity platform. Breadth was defined as the fraction of unique TCRs that were SARS-CoV-2-associated. Depth was defined as the fraction of total T cells that were SARS-CoV-2-associated. Each spike-specific TCR was assigned to its reactive spike region and to a CD4 or CD8 class using the MIRA data. Log10-transformed breadth and depth values were compared by one-way ANOVA with Sidak's multiple comparisons tests. In its TCRdb copy, this immuneACCESS table keeps in-frame sequences only and misses some clones. Where compared with another copy, unresolved V genes explain less than half of these, and the others have no known cause. V, J and clone size are taken as reported in that table, and D and trimming were inferred from the DNA itself. The sample profile shows about 120,000 clones; 75% to 90% of them were found once. In total, the top ten clones hold about 5.4% of the sample.

Trimming costs V 3 bases and J 3 bases, and their ends lie 18 bases apart. Based on the germline V gene (reference sequence), the CDR1 and CDR2 sequences are SGHNT and YYREEE. CDR3 length: 16 amino acids, cysteine to phenylalanine. The kept DNA is CDR3 alone, 48 bases in frame from the first base. Read against the paper, the sample's time point label means: baseline before first vaccination. Vaccinee samples came from UK trials COV001 and COV002, including a single-blind randomized controlled phase 2/3 trial of AZD1222 (ChAdOx1 nCoV-19) in healthy adults. Trial participant PBMC samples were collected at day 0 and day 28 after the second dose for TCRbeta chain sequencing. The entry originates in a study of T cell responses to AZD1222 COVID-19 vaccine (dated by TCRdb to about 2021). Some background on the complete study: Because spike-specific TCR depth and breadth did not differ between the two schedules, AZD1222 recipients who got a second dose at roughly 4 weeks were pooled with those who got a second dose at roughly 12 weeks. A total of more than 230 trial participants underwent TCR sequencing, of whom more than 200 had received two doses of AZD1222 and 26 had received two doses of the MenACWY control vaccine. Enrollment into the trials was organized by age into subgroups of 18-55, 56-69 and 70-plus years, and those subgroups contained approximately 150, 30 and 60 TCR-sequenced participants, respectively. Broader findings and caveats from the paper: Participants were mostly white British and included more females than males, and it was suggested by the authors that clonal diversity may have been underestimated. A significant rise in spike-specific TCR breadth and depth was observed after two AZD1222 doses relative to day 0 and relative to MenACWY recipients. Reportedly, close to half of the unique spike-specific TCRs recognized epitopes lying outside the regions that are mutated in the B.1.351 and B.1.1.7 variants. Conclusions about previously exposed vaccinees are limited because only six or seven AZD1222 recipients were SARS-CoV-2 seropositive at baseline. The 56-69-year group was small, and its depth increase did not reach significance, likely because of low power. Vaccine-associated CD4 TCRs spanned the whole spike protein, with dominant responses in regions 160-218 and 743-854. Because no samples from the day 14 peak response were available, repertoires could be characterized only after the peak T cell response.

The sample was peripheral blood, taken on day 0 of AZD1222 vaccination. The clonotype comes from an adult in good health. The V and J genes are TRBV5-4 and TRBJ1-1; no D gene can be assigned with confidence. CDR3 sequence: CASSSRANIGYTEAFF. The sequence in DNA is TGTGCCAGCAGCTCCCGGGCAAATATAGGGTACACTGAAGCTTTCTTT.